These 18 T cell receptor beta chains were sequenced from one sample in a study of cytomegalovirus exposure and HLA in healthy donors (dated by TCRdb to the late 2010s). Library preparation employed the immunoSEQ multiplex PCR assay. As stored in TCRdb, this immuneACCESS dataset retains in-frame rearrangements with V and J assigned. A fraction of the clones does not appear; measured against another copy, unresolved V genes explain less than half of the discrepancy, and the remainder lacks a known reason. Across this sample there are approximately 190,000 clones, with around 83% seen only once. The top ten constitute 13% of the sample. Material: PBMCs. The origin of the receptors is a woman aged 30 to 39 in good health and CMV-seropositive.

This clone came up once. This rearrangement joins TRBV7-9 to TRBJ1-2, with D tentatively TRBD1 (6 bases). The CDR3 loop spans 13 amino acids. Trimming stripped 5 bases from V and 7 bases from J, with 14 bases between. In germline, CDR1 is SEHNR, CDR2 FQNEAQ (reference sequence). The CDR3 bases are TGTGCCAGCAGCCACCGGCAGGGGACTGGCTACACCTTC. This codes for CASSHRQGTGYTF.

This clone showed up just once. V gene TRBV28 combines with J gene TRBJ2-3; D uncertain. Germline V CDR1 and CDR2: MDHEN, SYDVKM. Between the trimmed V and J ends, which lost 2 bases and 7 bases, there was a span of 7 bases. CDR3 length equals 12 residues. CDR3 region: CASSLEANTQYF. The CDR3, as DNA: TGTGCCAGCAGTTTAGAGGCGAATACGCAGTATTTT.

This chain joins TRBV6-1 and TRBJ1-2; D call uncertain. Germline loops: CDR1 MNHNS, CDR2 SASEGT. V shed 3 bases and J shed 4 bases, with 12 bases lying between them. The CDR3 spans 14 residues. The chain's CDR3 is CASSDPGSVYGYTF. For the CDR3, the DNA is TGTGCCAGCAGTGACCCAGGTAGCGTCTATGGCTACACCTTC.

The J gene is TRBJ1-4, the V gene TRBV15, with D unclear. The CDR3 is made up of 15 amino acids. V dropped 0 bases and J dropped 8 bases, with 13 bases sitting between them. The V gene's germline CDR1 is LNHNV and CDR2 YYDKDF (reference sequence). CDR3 coding DNA: TGTGCCACCAGCAGAGATATGGCGGGGAGGGAAAAACTGTTTTTT. Translated, it gives CATSRDMAGREKLFF.

This clone was observed a handful of times. The chain combines TRBV6-5 with TRBJ1-2; D not certain. V was clipped by 0 bases and J by 2 bases, with 7 bases between them. CDR3 length: 14 residues. Looked up from germline, CDR1 is MNHEY and CDR2 is SVGAGI. In DNA, the CDR3 is TGTGCCAGCAGTTACTCTCGGTCGAACTATGGCTACACCTTC. Translating it yields CASSYSRSNYGYTF.

This clone was seen once. The chain recombines TRBV5-1 with TRBJ2-2, with 12 bases lining up with TRBD2. The V gene's germline CDR1 is SGHRS and CDR2 YFSETQ. The CDR3 consists of 14 residues. Unmatched junction bases numbered 2, after V lost 6 bases and J lost 5 bases. The CDR3: CASKLAGGTGELFF. Written as DNA, the CDR3 is TGCGCCAGCAAGCTAGCGGGAGGGACCGGGGAGCTGTTTTTT.

The DNA of the CDR3 is TGTGCCAGCAGCCTTCCTGGGGGGGCAGGCTACACCTTC. The encoded protein is CASSLPGGAGYTF. The V and J genes are TRBV11-2 and TRBJ1-2; TRBD1 is a possible D gene (6 bases). This CDR3 is 13 amino acids long. V was cut by 5 bases and J by 8 bases, with 15 bases left in between. From germline, CDR1 is SGHAT and CDR2 FQNNGV.

This clone was found a few times. Additional DNA sequences in this sample encode the identical CDR3. The J gene is TRBJ2-7, the V gene TRBV5-1; 9 bases align to TRBD2. CDR1 SGHRS and CDR2 YFSETQ come from the germline V gene. The ends lost 5 bases at V and 0 bases at J; junction bases unmatched: 3. The length of the CDR3 is 14 residues. In DNA, the CDR3 is TGCGCCAGCAGGCTTAGCGGGAGCTCCTACGAGCAGTACTTC. Encoded protein: CASRLSGSSYEQYF.

V gene TRBV2 combines with J gene TRBJ1-1, with TRBD1 as a possible D gene (6 bases). Trimming cost V 7 bases and J 3 bases, with 15 bases left between them. Germline-derived CDR1 and CDR2 are SNHLY and FYNNEI. The length of the CDR3 is 14 residues. The CDR3 sequence: CASNHRASDTEAFF. CDR3 bases: TGTGCCAGCAATCACAGGGCCTCGGACACTGAAGCTTTCTTT. The complete variable domain, with remaining parts taken from reference TRBV2 and TRBJ1-1, reads EPEVTQTPSHQVTQMGQEVILRCVPISNHLYFYWYRQILGQKVEFLVSFYNNEISEKSEIFDDQFSVERPDGSNFTLKIRSTKLEDSAMYFCASNHRASDTEAFFGQGTRLTVV.

This clone was seen a handful of times. The gene calls are TRBV7-3 and TRBJ2-7; D perhaps matches TRBD2 (5 bases). In germline, CDR1 is SGHTA, CDR2 FQGTGA. The CDR3 loop spans 15 amino acids. V shed 1 base and J shed 1 base, with 11 bases lying between them. The CDR3 loop reads CASSLIAGGSYEQYF. The CDR3 DNA reads TGTGCCAGCAGCTTAATTGCGGGTGGTTCCTACGAGCAGTACTTC.

This chain links TRBV28 with TRBJ2-7, with D unresolved. The CDR3 spans 10 residues. V was shortened by 8 bases and J by 6 bases, with 8 bases between the two germline ends. Germline-derived CDR1 and CDR2 are MDHEN and SYDVKM. The CDR3 spells CASSRGEQYF. The CDR3 DNA follows: TGTGCCAGCTCAAGAGGCGAGCAGTACTTC. Full variable domain (outside the CDR3, taken from reference TRBV28 and TRBJ2-7): DVKVTQSSRYLVKRTGEKVFLECVQDMDHENMFWYRQDPGLGLRLIYFSYDVKMKEKGDIPEGYSVSREKKERFSLILESASTNQTSMYLCASSRGEQYFGPGTRLTVT.

The gene calls are TRBV7-8 and TRBJ1-1, with D tentatively TRBD1 (6 bases). The CDR3 loop spans 13 amino acids. The V and J ends lost 4 bases and 5 bases respectively, with 11 bases between them. CDR1 is SGHVS and CDR2 is FQNEAQ in the germline V gene. The CDR3 is CASSSTGRTEAFF. Written as DNA, the CDR3 is TGTGCCAGCAGCTCCACAGGGAGAACTGAAGCTTTCTTT.

The chain has TRBV6-5 and TRBJ1-2; 9 bases match TRBD1. Looked up from germline, CDR1 is MNHEY and CDR2 is SVGAGI. CDR3 length: 14 amino acids. The ends lost 5 bases at V and 4 bases at J; junction bases unmatched: 5. The CDR3 spells CASSAYRGLYGYTF. CDR3 nucleotide sequence: TGTGCCAGCAGTGCGTACAGGGGGCTCTATGGCTACACCTTC.

This clone is a singleton in its sample. The chain uses TRBV29-1 and TRBJ2-5; D is ambiguous. CDR3 length: 13 amino acids. CDR1 is SQVTM, CDR2 ANQGSEA, per germline. V was trimmed by 0 bases and J by 1 base, leaving 6 bases between them. CDR3 nucleotide sequence: TGCAGCGTTGAAGACATCCCCCAAGAGACCCAGTACTTC. It specifies CSVEDIPQETQYF.

The chain couples TRBV2 to TRBJ1-5, with D possibly being TRBD1 (6 bases). Trimming took 7 bases from V and 6 from J, leaving 31 bases between them. CDR1 is SNHLY, CDR2 FYNNEI, per germline. The CDR3 runs 19 residues. The CDR3 sequence: CASKGVQGSGLGFSQPQHF. The CDR3 DNA reads TGTGCCAGCAAGGGAGTCCAGGGGTCCGGGCTGGGGTTCAGTCAGCCCCAGCATTTT.

The genes are TRBV29-1 and TRBJ2-1; possible D gene TRBD2, 5 bases. Germline loops: CDR1 SQVTM, CDR2 ANQGSEA. CDR3 length equals 11 residues. The V end was cut by 7 bases, the J end by 6 bases, with 10 bases between. The CDR3 region has the DNA TGCAGCGGGTGGGAGTCCAATGAGCAGTTCTTC. Its protein product is CSGWESNEQFF.

The chain uses TRBV6-1 and TRBJ2-1; D perhaps matches TRBD2 (6 bases). Trimming stripped 6 bases from V and 7 bases from J, with 19 bases between. This CDR3 is 15 amino acids long. Germline values: CDR1 MNHNS, CDR2 SASEGT. The CDR3 DNA follows: TGTGCCAGCAGGGACGGGAGCCCGGGGTGGAATGAGCAGTTCTTC. Protein sequence: CASRDGSPGWNEQFF.

J is TRBJ2-4 and V is TRBV12-5; D remains unclear. Trimming shortened V by 6 bases and J by 8 bases, and 5 bases separated the two germline ends. The CDR3 is 10 residues long. Germline V gene lookup returns CDR1 LGHNT and CDR2 FRNRAP. In DNA form, the CDR3 reads TGTGCTAGTGGGGCAGACATTCAGTACTTC. Amino acid sequence: CASGADIQYF.